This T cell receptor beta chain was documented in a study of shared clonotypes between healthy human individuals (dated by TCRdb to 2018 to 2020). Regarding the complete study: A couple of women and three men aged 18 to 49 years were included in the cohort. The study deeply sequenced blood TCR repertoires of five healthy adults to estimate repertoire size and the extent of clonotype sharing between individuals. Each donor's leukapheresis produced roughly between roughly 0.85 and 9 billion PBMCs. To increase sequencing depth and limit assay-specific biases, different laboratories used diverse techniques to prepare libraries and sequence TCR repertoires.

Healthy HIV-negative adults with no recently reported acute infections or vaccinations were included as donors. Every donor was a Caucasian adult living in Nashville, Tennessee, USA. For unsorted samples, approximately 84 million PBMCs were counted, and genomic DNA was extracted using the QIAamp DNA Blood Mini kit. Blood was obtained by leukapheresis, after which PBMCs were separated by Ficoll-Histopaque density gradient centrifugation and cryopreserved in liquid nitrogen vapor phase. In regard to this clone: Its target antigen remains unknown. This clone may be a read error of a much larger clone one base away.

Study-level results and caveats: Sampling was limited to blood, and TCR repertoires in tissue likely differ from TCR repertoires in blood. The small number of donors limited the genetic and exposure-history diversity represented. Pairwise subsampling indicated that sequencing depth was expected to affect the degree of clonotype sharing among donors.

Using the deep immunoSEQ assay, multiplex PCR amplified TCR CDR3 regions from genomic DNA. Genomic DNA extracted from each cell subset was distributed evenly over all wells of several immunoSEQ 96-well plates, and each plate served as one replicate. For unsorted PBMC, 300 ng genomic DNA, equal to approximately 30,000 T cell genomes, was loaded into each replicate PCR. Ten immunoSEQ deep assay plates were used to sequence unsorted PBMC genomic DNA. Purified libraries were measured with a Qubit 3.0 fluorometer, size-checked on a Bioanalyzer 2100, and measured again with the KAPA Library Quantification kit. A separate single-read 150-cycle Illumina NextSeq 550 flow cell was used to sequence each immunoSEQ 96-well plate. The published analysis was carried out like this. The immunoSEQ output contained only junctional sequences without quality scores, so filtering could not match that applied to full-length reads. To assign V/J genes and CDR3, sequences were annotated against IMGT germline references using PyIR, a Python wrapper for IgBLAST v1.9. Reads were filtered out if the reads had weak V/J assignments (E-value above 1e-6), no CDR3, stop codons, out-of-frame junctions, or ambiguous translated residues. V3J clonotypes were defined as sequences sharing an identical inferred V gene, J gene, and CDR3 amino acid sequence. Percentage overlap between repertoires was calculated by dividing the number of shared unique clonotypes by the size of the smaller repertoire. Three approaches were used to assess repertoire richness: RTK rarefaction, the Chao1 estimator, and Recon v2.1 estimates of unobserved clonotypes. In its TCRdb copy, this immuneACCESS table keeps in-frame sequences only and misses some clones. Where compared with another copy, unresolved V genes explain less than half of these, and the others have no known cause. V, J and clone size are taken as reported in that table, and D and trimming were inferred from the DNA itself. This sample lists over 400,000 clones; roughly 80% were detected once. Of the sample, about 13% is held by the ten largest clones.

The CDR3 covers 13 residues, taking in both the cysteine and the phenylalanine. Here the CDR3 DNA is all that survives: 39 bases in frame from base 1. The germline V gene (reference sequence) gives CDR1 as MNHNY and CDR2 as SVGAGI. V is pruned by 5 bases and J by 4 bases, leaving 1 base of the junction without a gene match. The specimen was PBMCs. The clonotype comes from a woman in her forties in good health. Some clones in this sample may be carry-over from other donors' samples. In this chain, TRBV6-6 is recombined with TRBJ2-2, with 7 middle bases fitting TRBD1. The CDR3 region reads CASSDRATGELFF. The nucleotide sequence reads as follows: TGTGCCAGCAGTGACAGGGCCACCGGGGAGCTGTTTTTT.